The 16 T cell receptor beta chains below were found in one sample sequenced in a study of blood T cell repertoires in COVID-19. Generated by immunoSEQ multiplex PCR, the TCRdb table keeps only in-frame clones and is missing some. The repertoire has about 190,000 clones, 84% of them found once; the top ten carry around 19%. Sequences were obtained from peripheral blood. These TCRs come from a human donor in a cohort sampled during active COVID-19.

The chain joins TRBV11-3 to TRBJ2-1, with 13 bases fitting TRBD2. This CDR3 is 16 amino acids long. Per the germline V gene, CDR1 is SGHNT and CDR2 is YENEEA. V lost 5 bases, J lost 5 bases, and 6 bases stayed unmatched. The CDR3 DNA follows: TGTGCCAGCAGCACCCGGACTAGCGGGAGCCACAATGAGCAGTTCTTC. This translates into CASSTRTSGSHNEQFF.

This clone was seen a handful of times. J is TRBJ1-3 and V is TRBV5-1; TRBD1 agrees at 7 bases. The CDR3 spans 19 residues. V lost 10 bases and J lost 3; bases outside the gene matches: 25. CDR1 and CDR2 from the germline V gene are SGHRS and YFSETQ. The CDR3 region is CAAQIFAGGGEVGGNTIYF. For the CDR3, the DNA is TGCGCCGCTCAAATATTTGCGGGAGGGGGCGAAGTGGGTGGAAACACCATATATTTT.

The chain employs TRBV7-3 and TRBJ2-3; 8 positions match TRBD2. This CDR3 is 15 amino acids long. The V gene's germline CDR1 is SGHTA and CDR2 FQGTGA. J gave up 1 base and V 6 bases, and 6 bases lay outside the gene matches. The CDR3, as DNA: TGTGCCAGCAGTCTCATAGCGGGGCGCACAGATACGCAGTATTTT. Translated: CASSLIAGRTDTQYF.

The rearrangement uses TRBV20-1 and TRBJ2-3, with D uncertain. From germline, CDR1 is DFQATT and CDR2 SNEGSKA (reference sequence). The CDR3 is made up of 11 amino acids. The ends were cut back, 8 bases at V and 5 bases at J, with 11 bases in the middle. CDR3 in amino acids: CSQSPRDTQYF. In DNA form, the CDR3 reads TGCAGTCAATCCCCTAGAGATACGCAGTATTTT.

The chain joins TRBV5-4 to TRBJ2-2; D may be TRBD2 (5 bases). The CDR3 spans 15 residues. Germline lookup yields CDR1 SGHNT and CDR2 YYREEE (reference sequence). V lost 2 bases and J 7 bases, leaving 15 bases between the germline ends. CDR3 sequence reads: CASSLEGFGIGELFF. The CDR3, as DNA: TGTGCCAGCAGCTTAGAGGGCTTTGGGATCGGGGAGCTGTTTTTT.

CDR3 amino acids: CASSFPGQPYEQYF. For the CDR3, the DNA is TGTGCCAGCAGCTTTCCGGGACAGCCGTACGAGCAGTACTTC. V and J are TRBV11-2 and TRBJ2-7; 7 bases align to TRBD1. CDR1 SGHAT and CDR2 FQNNGV come from the germline V gene. V lost 3 bases and J lost 4; bases outside the gene matches: 6. This CDR3 is built from 14 residues. The entire variable domain, with the rest obtained from reference TRBV11-2 and TRBJ2-7, is as follows: EAGVAQSPRYKIIEKRQSVAFWCNPISGHATLYWYQQILGQGPKLLIQFQNNGVVDDSQLPKDRFSAERLKGVDSTLKIQPAKLEDSAVYLCASSFPGQPYEQYFGPGTRLTVT.

V is TRBV25-1 and J is TRBJ1-1, with 9 nucleotides matching TRBD1. The V and J ends lost 6 bases and 10 bases, in that order; junction bases with no gene match: 9. This CDR3 is 13 amino acids long. Per germline, CDR1 MGHDK and CDR2 SYGVNS. In DNA form, the CDR3 reads TGTGCCAGCAGCCCAGGGACAGGGAGGGGAGCTTTCTTT. Translating gives CASSPGTGRGAFF.

This clone occurred once. The V and J genes are TRBV5-1 and TRBJ2-5, with a weak D call TRBD2 (5 bases). V gave up 4 bases and J gave up 3 bases, with 13 bases separating them. Germline V gene lookup returns CDR1 SGHRS and CDR2 YFSETQ. The CDR3 contains 14 residues. The CDR3: CASSLQAAEETQYF. In nucleotides, the CDR3 is TGCGCCAGCAGCCTCCAGGCAGCGGAAGAGACCCAGTACTTC.

Worth noting for this clone: The sample contains more than one DNA sequence encoding this CDR3. This chain links TRBV9 with TRBJ1-2, with 7 bases fitting TRBD1. With 0 bases clipped from V and 4 bases from J, the junction kept 3 bases outside the gene matches. Germline CDR1 and CDR2: SGDLS and YYNGEE. The CDR3 consists of 14 residues. The CDR3, as DNA: TGTGCCAGCAGCGTAGGACAGGGACCCTATGGCTACACCTTC. Translation gives CASSVGQGPYGYTF.

In its sample, this clone was seen a few times. This sequence joins TRBV19 and TRBJ1-5, with TRBD1 identical over 7 bases. The CDR3 has 12 amino acids. The germline gives CDR1 LNHDA, CDR2 SQIVND (reference sequence). Unmatched junction bases numbered 4, after V lost 7 bases and J lost 7 bases. The CDR3 sequence: CASNQGGQPQHF. In DNA, the CDR3 is TGTGCCAGTAACCAGGGGGGCCAGCCCCAGCATTTT.

V and J are TRBV27 and TRBJ1-1, with no clear D. V was clipped by 6 bases and J by 3 bases, with 17 bases between them. This CDR3 is built from 15 residues. The germline V gene encodes CDR1 MNHEY and CDR2 SMNVEV (reference sequence). CDR3 region: CASRDRGDLDTEAFF. The CDR3 DNA sequence: TGTGCCAGCAGGGACCGGGGTGACTTGGACACTGAAGCTTTCTTT.

The chain couples TRBV3-1 (or the pseudogene TRBV3-2) to TRBJ2-7; D perhaps matches TRBD2 (6 bases). CDR1 is LGHDT, CDR2 YNNKEL, per germline (reference sequence). V was shortened by 1 base and J by 6 bases, with 10 bases between the two germline ends. This CDR3 contains 13 residues. This CDR3 is CASSQVPGVEQYV. The DNA for the CDR3 is TGTGCCAGCAGCCAAGTTCCGGGGGTCGAGCAGTACGTC.

The V call is TRBV19, the J call TRBJ1-4; 8 bases map to TRBD1. With V trimmed by 3 bases and J by 8 bases, 8 bases remained unmatched. The CDR3 runs 15 residues. Per germline, CDR1 LNHDA and CDR2 SQIVND (reference sequence). The DNA of the CDR3 is TGTGCCAGTAGTATGCAGGGGGCGAACGAAGAAAAACTGTTTTTT. This gives the protein CASSMQGANEEKLFF.

V and J are TRBV5-1 and TRBJ2-1; D might be TRBD2 (6 bases). Trimming left V 0 bases short and J 12 bases short, with 16 bases between. The CDR3 sequence is 14 residues long. CDR1 SGHRS and CDR2 YFSETQ come from the germline V gene. This CDR3 is CASSLAGAGRGQFF. The CDR3 nucleotides are TGCGCCAGCAGCTTGGCCGGGGCGGGGCGGGGGCAGTTCTTC. The full variable domain, its missing parts supplied by reference TRBV5-1 and TRBJ2-1, is KAGVTQTPRYLIKTRGQQVTLSCSPISGHRSVSWYQQTPGQGLQFLFEYFSETQRNKGNFPGRFSGRQFSNSRSEMNVSTLELGDSALYLCASSLAGAGRGQFFGPGTRLTVL.

The rearrangement uses TRBV7-2 and TRBJ2-1; tentative D call: TRBD2 (7 bases). This CDR3 contains 14 residues. V gave up 5 bases and J gave up 10 bases, with 18 bases separating them. Germline lookup yields CDR1 SGHTA and CDR2 FQGNSA. CDR3 amino acids: CASSPDLGRGEQFF. The CDR3 DNA reads as TGTGCCAGCAGCCCCGACCTGGGGAGGGGGGAGCAGTTCTTC.

The chain couples TRBV2 to TRBJ2-1; 7 positions match TRBD2. This CDR3 is built from 14 residues. The V gene end was trimmed by 11 bases and the J gene end by 0 bases; junction bases not matched to a gene: 7. Per germline, CDR1 SNHLY and CDR2 FYNNEI. As DNA, the CDR3 is TGTGCCGGGGGGGTAGGGCCCTCCTACAATGAGCAGTTCTTC. It specifies CAGGVGPSYNEQFF.